This is a list of T cell receptor beta chains from one sample in a study of cytomegalovirus exposure and HLA in healthy donors. The assay was immunoSEQ multiplex PCR, and TCRdb's table has in-frame clones only and misses some. This sample has roughly 180,000 clones, with approximately 80% found just once. Sequencing used PBMCs. The source is a woman aged 25 to 39 in good health and CMV-seropositive. Each CDR3 is given with its conserved first and last residue. Fields, in order: CDR3 DNA, CDR3 protein, J gene, D gene, clone size, V gene. A D gene is named only where the DNA matches it firmly. Rows may omit the clone size; those that give it use once, few, many or a size class.

CDR3nt: TGTGCCAGCAGAACGACAGGGAAGACTCAGCCCCAGCATTTT; CDR3aa: CASRTTGKTQPQHF; j_gene: TRBJ1-5; d_gene: TRBD1; abundance: NA; v_gene: TRBV6-1
CDR3nt: TGTGCCAGTAGTATGCCCCCCCGAGGGAGGGCGCGACATGAGCAGTTCTTC; CDR3aa: CASSMPPRGRARHEQFF; j_gene: TRBJ2-1; d_gene: TRBD2; abundance: NA; v_gene: TRBV19
CDR3nt: TGCGCCAGCAGCTTGACTAGCGGATACGAGCAGTACTTC; CDR3aa: CASSLTSGYEQYF; j_gene: TRBJ2-7; d_gene: TRBD2; abundance: few; v_gene: TRBV5-1
CDR3nt: TGTGCCACCAGCAGAGAGAAAACAGAGAAGGACTTC; CDR3aa: CATSREKTEKDF; j_gene: TRBJ2-7; d_gene: NA; abundance: few; v_gene: TRBV15
CDR3nt: TGTGCCAGCAGTCACAGACAGGGGGGAGGGGGGAGCGAGCAGTACTTC; CDR3aa: CASSHRQGGGGSEQYF; j_gene: TRBJ2-7; d_gene: TRBD1; abundance: NA; v_gene: TRBV28
CDR3nt: TGTGCCAGCAGCTCGTCCACCGGGAGAACGGATGAGCAGTTCTTC; CDR3aa: CASSSSTGRTDEQFF; j_gene: TRBJ2-1; d_gene: NA; abundance: NA; v_gene: TRBV11-1
CDR3nt: TGTGCCAGCAGTTACTCCCGGACCGGGGAGCTGTTTTTT; CDR3aa: CASSYSRTGELFF; j_gene: TRBJ2-2; d_gene: NA; abundance: NA; v_gene: TRBV6-5
CDR3nt: TGTGCCAGCAGTACGGGTTCCTACAATGAGCAGTTCTTC; CDR3aa: CASSTGSYNEQFF; j_gene: TRBJ2-1; d_gene: NA; abundance: NA; v_gene: TRBV27
CDR3nt: TGTGCCAGCAGCTCGGGACTTCTCACCGGGGAGCTGTTTTTT; CDR3aa: CASSSGLLTGELFF; j_gene: TRBJ2-2; d_gene: NA; abundance: once; v_gene: TRBV7-6
CDR3nt: TGTGCCAGCAGCGACTTGGAGTTCGGACAGGGCTCCGAGCAGTACTTC; CDR3aa: CASSDLEFGQGSEQYF; j_gene: TRBJ2-7; d_gene: TRBD1; abundance: NA; v_gene: TRBV2
CDR3nt: TGCGCCAGCAGGCCCCCGAACATGAACACTGAAGCTTTCTTT; CDR3aa: CASRPPNMNTEAFF; j_gene: TRBJ1-1; d_gene: NA; abundance: few; v_gene: TRBV5-1
CDR3nt: TGCGCCAGCAGCACCAGCGGGAGAGGTGCCGGGGAGCTGTTTTTT; CDR3aa: CASSTSGRGAGELFF; j_gene: TRBJ2-2; d_gene: TRBD2; abundance: NA; v_gene: TRBV5-1
CDR3nt: TGTGCCACCAGCCGGGGTTCCTCCGACTCTGGAAACACCATATATTTT; CDR3aa: CATSRGSSDSGNTIYF; j_gene: TRBJ1-3; d_gene: NA; abundance: NA; v_gene: TRBV15
CDR3nt: TGTGCCAGCAGCCTAGCGGGGTGGGTGGATACGCAGTATTTT; CDR3aa: CASSLAGWVDTQYF; j_gene: TRBJ2-3; d_gene: TRBD2; abundance: NA; v_gene: TRBV6-5
CDR3nt: TGCAGTGCTAGCAGGAACACTGAAGCTTTCTTT; CDR3aa: CSASRNTEAFF; j_gene: TRBJ1-1; d_gene: NA; abundance: NA; v_gene: TRBV20-1
CDR3nt: TGTGCCAGCAGCTTTGGCAGGGGGCAGGGGGCCAACGTCCTGACTTTC; CDR3aa: CASSFGRGQGANVLTF; j_gene: TRBJ2-6; d_gene: TRBD1; abundance: few; v_gene: TRBV5-4
CDR3nt: TGCGCCAGCAGCCAAACCAACAGGGACCAGCCCCAGCATTTT; CDR3aa: CASSQTNRDQPQHF; j_gene: TRBJ1-5; d_gene: NA; abundance: NA; v_gene: TRBV4-3
CDR3nt: TGTGCCAGCAGTGAAGCCGAGCGGGCCTTCTCCTACGAGCAGTACTTC; CDR3aa: CASSEAERAFSYEQYF; j_gene: TRBJ2-7; d_gene: NA; abundance: NA; v_gene: TRBV2
CDR3nt: TGTGCCAGCAGCTTCGGGACAGGGAGGATAGGGGAAAAACTGTTTTTT; CDR3aa: CASSFGTGRIGEKLFF; j_gene: TRBJ1-4; d_gene: TRBD1; abundance: NA; v_gene: TRBV5-4
CDR3nt: TGTGCTAGCAGCTTAGCGGGAGGGTACGAGCAGTACTTC; CDR3aa: CASSLAGGYEQYF; j_gene: TRBJ2-7; d_gene: TRBD2; abundance: NA; v_gene: TRBV7-7
CDR3nt: TGTGCCAGCAGTCCTCAGGGGAAAGGGTACATTGAGCAGTTCTTC; CDR3aa: CASSPQGKGYIEQFF; j_gene: TRBJ2-1; d_gene: NA; abundance: few; v_gene: TRBV6-5
CDR3nt: TGTGCCAGTCTAGCGGGGGGGCCTGGGGAGACCCAGTACTTC; CDR3aa: CASLAGGPGETQYF; j_gene: TRBJ2-5; d_gene: TRBD2; abundance: NA; v_gene: TRBV6-1
CDR3nt: TGTGCCAGCAGTCCGCGACAGGGAGCCTACAATGAGCAGTTCTTC; CDR3aa: CASSPRQGAYNEQFF; j_gene: TRBJ2-1; d_gene: TRBD1; abundance: few; v_gene: TRBV6-1
CDR3nt: TGTGCCAGCAGCGGGGGACAGGAGCATCAGCCCCAGCATTTT; CDR3aa: CASSGGQEHQPQHF; j_gene: TRBJ1-5; d_gene: TRBD1; abundance: NA; v_gene: TRBV7-2
CDR3nt: TGTGCCAGCAGTGACTCGACTAGCGGGGCCGGGGAGCTGTTTTTT; CDR3aa: CASSDSTSGAGELFF; j_gene: TRBJ2-2; d_gene: TRBD2; abundance: NA; v_gene: TRBV28
CDR3nt: TGTGCCAGCAGTGAAGCGCTAGTGAATCAGCCCCAGCATTTT; CDR3aa: CASSEALVNQPQHF; j_gene: TRBJ1-5; d_gene: NA; abundance: NA; v_gene: TRBV6-1
CDR3nt: TGTGCCAGCAGCGTAGTAGCTAGCGGGGGGCAAGAGACCCAGTACTTC; CDR3aa: CASSVVASGGQETQYF; j_gene: TRBJ2-5; d_gene: TRBD2; abundance: few; v_gene: TRBV9
CDR3nt: TGTGCCAGTAGTATAGAAGGCAGGGGTTATGGCTACACCTTC; CDR3aa: CASSIEGRGYGYTF; j_gene: TRBJ1-2; d_gene: NA; abundance: NA; v_gene: TRBV19
CDR3nt: TGCGCCAGCAGCCGGGACTTCACCGGGGAGCTGTTTTTT; CDR3aa: CASSRDFTGELFF; j_gene: TRBJ2-2; d_gene: NA; abundance: NA; v_gene: TRBV4-1
CDR3nt: TGTGCCAGCAGTTTAAAGCGGAAAGAGACCCAGTACTTC; CDR3aa: CASSLKRKETQYF; j_gene: TRBJ2-5; d_gene: NA; abundance: NA; v_gene: TRBV28
CDR3nt: TGTGCCAGCAGTTCACCGGGGGAGAATCAGCCCCAGCATTTT; CDR3aa: CASSSPGENQPQHF; j_gene: TRBJ1-5; d_gene: NA; abundance: NA; v_gene: TRBV28
CDR3nt: TGTGCCAGCAGTTTGAGGTCTTTAGCTAACTATGGCTACACCTTC; CDR3aa: CASSLRSLANYGYTF; j_gene: TRBJ1-2; d_gene: NA; abundance: NA; v_gene: TRBV27
CDR3nt: TGTGCCAGTAGTATCAGGGCAGGGGGCGAAAGAATCAACAACTATGGCTACACCTTC; CDR3aa: CASSIRAGGERINNYGYTF; j_gene: TRBJ1-2; d_gene: TRBD1; abundance: NA; v_gene: TRBV19
CDR3nt: TGTGCCAGCAGGAGGACAGGGAACTACGAGCAGTACTTC; CDR3aa: CASRRTGNYEQYF; j_gene: TRBJ2-7; d_gene: TRBD1; abundance: NA; v_gene: TRBV7-2
CDR3nt: TGTGCCAGCCGCGGACAGGAGTCCTACGAGCAGTACTTC; CDR3aa: CASRGQESYEQYF; j_gene: TRBJ2-7; d_gene: TRBD1; abundance: NA; v_gene: TRBV27
CDR3nt: TGCGCCAGCAGTGGTGGACAGTCCAGCACTCGGGGAGCTTTCTTT; CDR3aa: CASSGGQSSTRGAFF; j_gene: TRBJ1-1; d_gene: NA; abundance: NA; v_gene: TRBV10-1
CDR3nt: TGCACCAGCAGCCGCGTGGAGACCCAGTACTTC; CDR3aa: CTSSRVETQYF; j_gene: TRBJ2-5; d_gene: NA; abundance: NA; v_gene: TRBV1
CDR3nt: TGTGCCAGCAAGTATTCATCCTTGGGGAGCACTGAAGCTTTCTTT; CDR3aa: CASKYSSLGSTEAFF; j_gene: TRBJ1-1; d_gene: NA; abundance: NA; v_gene: TRBV25-1
CDR3nt: TGTGCCAGCAGCTTAAATCGTCAGTTCTTC; CDR3aa: CASSLNRQFF; j_gene: TRBJ2-1; d_gene: NA; abundance: NA; v_gene: TRBV28
CDR3nt: TGTGCCAGCAAAGCAGGGGATGGAGGTCAGCCCCAGCATTTT; CDR3aa: CASKAGDGGQPQHF; j_gene: TRBJ1-5; d_gene: NA; abundance: NA; v_gene: TRBV25-1
CDR3nt: TGCGCCAGCAGCCGAGGGGACAGCTCCTACGAGCAGTACTTC; CDR3aa: CASSRGDSSYEQYF; j_gene: TRBJ2-7; d_gene: TRBD1; abundance: once; v_gene: TRBV5-1
CDR3nt: TGTGCCAGCAGTGACCACCGAGAGGTGTTTTTT; CDR3aa: CASSDHREVFF; j_gene: TRBJ1-4; d_gene: NA; abundance: NA; v_gene: TRBV27
CDR3nt: TGTGCCAGTAGTACCGCCAGGGGGGGCAATCAGCCCCAGCATTTT; CDR3aa: CASSTARGGNQPQHF; j_gene: TRBJ1-5; d_gene: TRBD1; abundance: NA; v_gene: TRBV19
CDR3nt: TGTGCCATCAGTGAGTCACGCGGGACCGAAGTCTACGAGCAGTACTTC; CDR3aa: CAISESRGTEVYEQYF; j_gene: TRBJ2-7; d_gene: NA; abundance: NA; v_gene: TRBV10-3
CDR3nt: TGTGCCAGCAGCTCTACCGCACAGCCCGAAGCTTTCTTT; CDR3aa: CASSSTAQPEAFF; j_gene: TRBJ1-1; d_gene: NA; abundance: few; v_gene: TRBV7-9
CDR3nt: TGTGCCAGCAGCTTAGGGGGCGGGGGGACTACATACAATGAGCAGTTCTTC; CDR3aa: CASSLGGGGTTYNEQFF; j_gene: TRBJ2-1; d_gene: TRBD2; abundance: NA; v_gene: TRBV7-9